The 11 T cell receptor beta chains below were found in one sample sequenced in a study of CD8 T cells in Susac syndrome. With random hexamers, reverse transcription was performed on about 0.5 to 1 ug of RNA. TCRdb reanalysed the immunoSEQ multiplex PCR reads using MiXCR and keeps one entry per CDR3 protein. The table includes roughly 200,000 distinct CDR3 sequences, 95% detected once. Sample: CD4+ T cells from PBMCs. Receptor source: a human donor with multiple sclerosis.

The chain links TRBV20-1 to TRBJ1-5; no clear D. Germline V gene lookup returns CDR1 DFQATT and CDR2 SNEGSKA (reference sequence). This CDR3 is 13 amino acids long. The V gene lost 6 bases and the J gene lost 8 bases, with 17 bases spanning the gap. CDR3 residues: CSAVDSVEEPQHF. CDR3 bases: TGCAGTGCCGTTGATAGCGTGGAAGAGCCCCAGCATTTT.

This clonotype appeared a single time. The chain links TRBV7-8 to TRBJ1-6; D gene ambiguous. The CDR3 is 16 residues long. Trimming took off 7 bases at V and 0 bases at J, with 13 bases between the two ends. The germline V gene has CDR1 SGHVS and CDR2 FQNEAQ. The CDR3 DNA follows: TGTGCCAGCACCCTAGGGAGTAGCTCCTATAATTCACCCCTCCACTTT. Amino acid sequence: CASTLGSSSYNSPLHF.

The chain carries TRBV29-1 and TRBJ1-5; D gene ambiguous. The V end lost 6 bases, the J end lost 4 bases, and 10 bases lay between the germline ends. Per the germline V gene, CDR1 is SQVTM and CDR2 is ANQGSEA. This CDR3 has 12 residues. The CDR3 DNA reads as TGCAGCGTAGCGTGGCGGAATCAGCCCCAGCATTTT. Encoded protein: CSVAWRNQPQHF.

V usage is TRBV29-1 and J usage is TRBJ1-1, with TRBD1 as a possible D gene (5 bases). This CDR3 has 13 amino acids. CDR1 SQVTM and CDR2 ANQGSEA come from the germline V gene. The V and J ends lost 6 bases and 2 bases respectively, with 13 bases between them. The CDR3 DNA sequence: TGCAGCGTCACTGGACACCTAAACACTGAAGCTTTCTTT. It codes for CSVTGHLNTEAFF.

The chain links TRBV25-1 to TRBJ2-5; the match to TRBD1 covers 8 bases. The germline CDR1 and CDR2 sequences are MGHDK and SYGVNS. Losses at the gene ends were 1 base for V and 4 bases for J; bases not matched to a gene: 2. CDR3 length: 14 residues. The CDR3 DNA reads as TGTGCCAGCAGTGAATGGGGACAGGCAGAGACCCAGTACTTC. Protein product: CASSEWGQAETQYF.

To note about this clonotype: Compared with germline, one end of the junction differs, possibly owing to a read error. The chain joins TRBV3-1 to TRBJ2-1, with 12 bases aligning to TRBD2. CDR3 size: 15 residues. In germline, CDR1 is LGHDT, CDR2 YNNKEL (reference sequence). This CDR3 is CASSQVASGGGMLIF. CDR3 DNA: TGTGCCAGCAGCCAAGTGGCTAGCGGGGGGGGAATGTTGATCTTC.

Only one count was recorded for this clonotype. The chain uses TRBV30 and TRBJ1-4; 8 bases are a match to TRBD1. The CDR3 has 12 residues. CDR1 GTSNPN and CDR2 SVGIG come from the germline V gene (reference sequence). Losses at the gene ends were 2 bases for V and 8 bases for J; bases not matched to a gene: 1. The CDR3 bases are TGTGCCTGGAGTAGGGACAGGGAAAAACTGTTTTTT. Amino acid sequence: CAWSRDREKLFF.

This clonotype was recorded once. V usage is TRBV30 and J usage is TRBJ2-7; the D is unclear. V was shortened by 0 bases and J by 2 bases, with 5 bases between the two germline ends. This CDR3 has 12 amino acids. Per the germline V gene, CDR1 is GTSNPN and CDR2 is SVGIG (reference sequence). In DNA, the CDR3 is TGTGCCTGGAGTGTCTCCCCCTACGAGCAGTACTTC. Translated, it gives CAWSVSPYEQYF.

This clonotype was picked up one time. The chain employs TRBV5-1 and TRBJ1-5, with D maybe TRBD1 (5 bases). V was clipped by 0 bases and J by 6 bases, with 7 bases between them. Germline assignment: CDR1 SGHRS and CDR2 YFSETQ. The CDR3 runs to 13 residues. CDR3 in DNA: TGCGCCAGCAGCTTGGGGGGGACTCAGCCCCAGCATTTT. Amino acid sequence: CASSLGGTQPQHF.

This chain connects TRBV20-1 to TRBJ1-1; TRBD1 agrees at 10 bases. This CDR3 has 14 residues. Germline CDR1 DFQATT, CDR2 SNEGSKA (reference sequence). Germline trimming cut 6 bases from V and 3 bases from J; bases unmatched to any gene: 7. CDR3 sequence (DNA): TGCAGTGCCCCCGGACAGGGGGGGCACACTGAAGCTTTCTTT. This encodes CSAPGQGGHTEAFF.

The chain carries TRBV9 and TRBJ1-6, with a tentative D call TRBD1 (5 bases). V gave up 0 bases and J gave up 9 bases, with 13 bases separating them. The CDR3 length is 15 residues. CDR1 and CDR2 from the germline V gene are SGDLS and YYNGEE. CDR3 sequence reads: CASSVDRLGGSPLHF. The CDR3 bases are TGTGCCAGCAGCGTAGACAGGCTAGGAGGTTCACCCCTCCACTTT.